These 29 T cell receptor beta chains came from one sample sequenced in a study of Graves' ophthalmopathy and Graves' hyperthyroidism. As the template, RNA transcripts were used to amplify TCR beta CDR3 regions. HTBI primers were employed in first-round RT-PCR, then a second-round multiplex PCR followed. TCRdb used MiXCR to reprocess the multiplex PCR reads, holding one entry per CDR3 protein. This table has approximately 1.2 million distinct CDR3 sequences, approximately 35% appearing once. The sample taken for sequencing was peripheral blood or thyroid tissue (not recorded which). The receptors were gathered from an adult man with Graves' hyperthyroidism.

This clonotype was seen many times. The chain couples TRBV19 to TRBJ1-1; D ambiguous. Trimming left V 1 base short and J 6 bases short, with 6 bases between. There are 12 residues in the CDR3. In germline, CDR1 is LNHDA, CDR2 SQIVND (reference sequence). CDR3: CASSIGVAEAFF. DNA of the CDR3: TGTGCCAGTAGTATAGGGGTAGCTGAAGCTTTCTTT.

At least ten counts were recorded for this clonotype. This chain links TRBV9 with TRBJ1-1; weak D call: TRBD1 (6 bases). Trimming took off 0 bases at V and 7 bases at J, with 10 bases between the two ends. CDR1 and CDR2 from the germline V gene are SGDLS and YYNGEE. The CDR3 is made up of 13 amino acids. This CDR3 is CASSVGNRDEAFF. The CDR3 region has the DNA TGTGCCAGCAGCGTAGGTAACAGGGATGAAGCTTTCTTT.

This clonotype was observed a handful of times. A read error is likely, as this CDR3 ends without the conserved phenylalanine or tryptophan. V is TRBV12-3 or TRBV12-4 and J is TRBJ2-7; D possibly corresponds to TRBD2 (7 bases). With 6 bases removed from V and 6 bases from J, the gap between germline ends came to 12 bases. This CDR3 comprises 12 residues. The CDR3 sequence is CASRTGGSEQYL. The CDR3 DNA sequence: TGTGCCAGCAGGACGGGGGGCTCCGAGCAGTACCTC.

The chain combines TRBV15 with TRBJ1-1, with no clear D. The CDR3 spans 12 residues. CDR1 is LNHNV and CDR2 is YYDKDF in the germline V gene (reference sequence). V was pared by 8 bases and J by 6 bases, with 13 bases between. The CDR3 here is CATGGGSAEAFF. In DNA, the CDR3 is TGTGCCACCGGAGGAGGTTCCGCTGAAGCTTTCTTT. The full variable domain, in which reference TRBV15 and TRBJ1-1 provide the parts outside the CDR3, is DAMVIQNPRYQVTQFGKPVTLSCSQTLNHNVMYWYQQKSSQAPKLLFHYYDKDFNNEADTPDNFQSRRPNTSFCFLDIRSPGLGDTAMYLCATGGGSAEAFFGQGTRLTVV.

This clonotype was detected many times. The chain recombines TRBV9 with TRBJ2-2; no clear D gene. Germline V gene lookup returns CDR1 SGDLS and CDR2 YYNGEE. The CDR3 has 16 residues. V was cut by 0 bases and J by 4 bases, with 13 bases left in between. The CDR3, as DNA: TGTGCCAGCAGCGTAGGGTCCAGCGAGGCCACCGGGGAGCTGTTTTTT. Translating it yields CASSVGSSEATGELFF.

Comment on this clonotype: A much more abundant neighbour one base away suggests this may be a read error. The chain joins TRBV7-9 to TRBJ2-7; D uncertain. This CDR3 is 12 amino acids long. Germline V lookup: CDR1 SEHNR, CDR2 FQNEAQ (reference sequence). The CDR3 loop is CANSSQWVEQYF. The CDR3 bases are TGTGCCAACAGCTCTCAGTGGGTCGAGCAGTACTTC.

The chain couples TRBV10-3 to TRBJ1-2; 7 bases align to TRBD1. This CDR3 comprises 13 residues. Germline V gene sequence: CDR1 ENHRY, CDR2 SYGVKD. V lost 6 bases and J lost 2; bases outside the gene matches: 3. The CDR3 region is CAIRGTVNYGYTF. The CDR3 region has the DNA TGTGCCATCAGAGGGACAGTCAACTATGGCTACACCTTC.

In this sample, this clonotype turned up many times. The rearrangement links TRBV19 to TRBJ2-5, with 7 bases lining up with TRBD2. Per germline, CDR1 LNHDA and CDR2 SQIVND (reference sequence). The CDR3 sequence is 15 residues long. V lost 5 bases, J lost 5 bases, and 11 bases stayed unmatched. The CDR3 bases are TGTGCCAGTAGTCCTCGACAGACTAGCCAGGAGACCCAGTACTTC. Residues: CASSPRQTSQETQYF.

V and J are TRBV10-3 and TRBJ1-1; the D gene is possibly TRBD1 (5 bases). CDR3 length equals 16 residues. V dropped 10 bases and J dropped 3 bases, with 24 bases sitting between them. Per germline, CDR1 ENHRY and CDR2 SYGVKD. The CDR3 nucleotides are TGTGCCAGCAGCGCCCGGGGCTACCCGGGGGACACTGAAGCTTTCTTT. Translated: CASSARGYPGDTEAFF.

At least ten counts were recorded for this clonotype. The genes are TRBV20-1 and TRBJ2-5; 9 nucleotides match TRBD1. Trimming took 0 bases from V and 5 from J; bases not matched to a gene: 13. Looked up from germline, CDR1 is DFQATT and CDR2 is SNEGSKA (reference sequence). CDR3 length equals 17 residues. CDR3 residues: CSARDEGQGIVGETQYF. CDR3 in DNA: TGCAGTGCTAGAGATGAGGGACAGGGCATCGTGGGGGAGACCCAGTACTTC.

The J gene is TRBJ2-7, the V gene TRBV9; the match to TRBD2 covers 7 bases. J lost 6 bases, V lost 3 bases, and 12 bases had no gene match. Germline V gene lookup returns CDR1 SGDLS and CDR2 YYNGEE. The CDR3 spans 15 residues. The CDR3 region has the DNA TGTGCCAGCAGCGCTAGCGGAAGAGATCCTGGCGAGCAGTACTTC. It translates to CASSASGRDPGEQYF. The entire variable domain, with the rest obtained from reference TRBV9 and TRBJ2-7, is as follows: DSGVTQTPKHLITATGQRVTLRCSPRSGDLSVYWYQQSLDQGLQFLIQYYNGEERAKGNILERFSAQQFPDLHSELNLSSLELGDSALYFCASSASGRDPGEQYFGPGTRLTVT.

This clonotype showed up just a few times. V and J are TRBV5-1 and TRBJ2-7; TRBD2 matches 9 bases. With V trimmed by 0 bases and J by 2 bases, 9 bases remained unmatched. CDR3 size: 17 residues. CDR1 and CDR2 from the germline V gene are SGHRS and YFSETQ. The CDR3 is CASSLGFRTSDPYEQYF. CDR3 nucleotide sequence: TGCGCCAGCAGCTTGGGGTTCCGGACTAGCGATCCCTACGAGCAGTACTTC. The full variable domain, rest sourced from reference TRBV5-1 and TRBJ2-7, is KAGVTQTPRYLIKTRGQQVTLSCSPISGHRSVSWYQQTPGQGLQFLFEYFSETQRNKGNFPGRFSGRQFSNSRSEMNVSTLELGDSALYLCASSLGFRTSDPYEQYFGPGTRLTVT.

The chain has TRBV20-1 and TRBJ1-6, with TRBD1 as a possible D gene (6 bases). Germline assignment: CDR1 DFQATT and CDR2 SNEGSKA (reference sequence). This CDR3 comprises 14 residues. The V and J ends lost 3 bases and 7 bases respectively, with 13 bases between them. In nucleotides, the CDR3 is TGCAGTGCTAGGGACAGAATAGTGAATTCACCCCTCCACTTT. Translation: CSARDRIVNSPLHF.

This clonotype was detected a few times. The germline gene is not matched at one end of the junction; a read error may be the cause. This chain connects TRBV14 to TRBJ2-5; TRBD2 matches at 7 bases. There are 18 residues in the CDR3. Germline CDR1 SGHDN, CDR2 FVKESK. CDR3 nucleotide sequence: TGTGCCAGCAGTCAAGATTGGTGGGAGCGGGGAGACCAAGAGACCCAGTACTTC. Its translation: CASSQDWWERGDQETQYF.

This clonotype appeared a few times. The CDR3 sequence: CASSPQGINSPLHF. DNA for the CDR3: TGTGCCAGCAGTCCACAGGGTATTAATTCACCCCTCCACTTT. The rearrangement uses TRBV12-3 or TRBV12-4 and TRBJ1-6, with TRBD1 as a possible D gene (6 bases). The CDR3 consists of 14 residues. V was pared by 5 bases and J by 6 bases, with 11 bases between.

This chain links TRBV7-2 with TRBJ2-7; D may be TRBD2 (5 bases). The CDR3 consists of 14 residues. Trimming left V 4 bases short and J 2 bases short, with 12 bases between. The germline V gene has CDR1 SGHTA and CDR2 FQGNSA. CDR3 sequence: CASSSLSETYEQYF. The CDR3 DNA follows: TGTGCCAGCAGCTCTCTTAGCGAGACCTACGAGCAGTACTTC.

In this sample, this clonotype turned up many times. As DNA, the CDR3 is TGTGCCAGCAGCCTACACACGGGAGGAGGTCAAGAGACCCAGTACTTC. Protein product: CASSLHTGGGQETQYF. V and J are TRBV7-2 and TRBJ2-5; 7 positions match TRBD2. The J segment lost 2 bases and the V segment lost 5 bases, leaving 11 bases of the junction unmatched. Looked up from germline, CDR1 is SGHTA and CDR2 is FQGNSA. This CDR3 comprises 16 residues.

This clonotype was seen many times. The CDR3 region is CASSIELASQETQYF. CDR3 nucleotide sequence: TGTGCCAGTAGTATAGAACTAGCGAGCCAAGAGACCCAGTACTTC. The gene calls are TRBV19 and TRBJ2-5; 7 bases are a match to TRBD2. The CDR3 is 15 amino acids. V lost 0 bases to trimming and J lost 1 base; unmatched junction nucleotides: 2. Germline-derived CDR1 and CDR2 are LNHDA and SQIVND (reference sequence). The full variable domain, its missing parts supplied by reference TRBV19 and TRBJ2-5, is DGGITQSPKYLFRKEGQNVTLSCEQNLNHDAMYWYRQDPGQGLRLIYYSQIVNDFQKGDIAEGYSVSREKKESFPLTVTSAQKNPTAFYLCASSIELASQETQYFGPGTRLLVL.

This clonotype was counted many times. CDR3 in DNA: TGTGCCAGCAGCCAAGTTAAGTTCACTGAAGCTTTCTTT. This codes for CASSQVKFTEAFF. The chain links TRBV14 to TRBJ1-1; D unresolved. The germline V and J ends were trimmed by 1 base and 4 bases, with 7 bases remaining between them. CDR3 length equals 13 residues. The germline CDR1 and CDR2 sequences are SGHDN and FVKESK. The variable domain in full, completed from reference TRBV14 and TRBJ1-1, reads EAGVTQFPSHSVIEKGQTVTLRCDPISGHDNLYWYRRVMGKEIKFLLHFVKESKQDESGMPNNRFLAERTGGTYSTLKVQPAELEDSGVYFCASSQVKFTEAFFGQGTRLTVV.

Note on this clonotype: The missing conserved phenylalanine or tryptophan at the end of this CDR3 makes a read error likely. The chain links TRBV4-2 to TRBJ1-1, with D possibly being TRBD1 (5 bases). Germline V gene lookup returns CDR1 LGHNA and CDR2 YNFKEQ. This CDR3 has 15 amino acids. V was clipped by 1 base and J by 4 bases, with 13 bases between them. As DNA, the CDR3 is TGTGCCAGCAGCCAAGCCAGACTAGGGGTCACTGAAGCTTTCGTT. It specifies CASSQARLGVTEAFV.

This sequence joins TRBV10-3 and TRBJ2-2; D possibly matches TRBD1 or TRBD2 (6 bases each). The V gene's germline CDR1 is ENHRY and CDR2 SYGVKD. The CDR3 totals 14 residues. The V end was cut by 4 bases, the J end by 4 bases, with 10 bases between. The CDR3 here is CAISVGGATGELFF. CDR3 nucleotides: TGTGCCATCAGTGTGGGGGGCGCCACCGGGGAGCTGTTTTTT.

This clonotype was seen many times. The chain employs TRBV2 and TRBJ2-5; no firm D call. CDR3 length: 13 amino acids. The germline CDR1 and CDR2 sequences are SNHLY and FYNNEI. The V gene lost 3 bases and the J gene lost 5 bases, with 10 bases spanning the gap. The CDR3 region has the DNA TGTGCCAGCAGTGATTATCTAGGGGAGACCCAGTACTTC. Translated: CASSDYLGETQYF.

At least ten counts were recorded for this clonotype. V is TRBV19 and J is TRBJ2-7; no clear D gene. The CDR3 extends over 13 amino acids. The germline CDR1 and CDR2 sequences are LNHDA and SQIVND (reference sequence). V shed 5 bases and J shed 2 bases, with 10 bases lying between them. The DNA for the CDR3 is TGTGCCAGTAGTTTTGACACAACCTACGAGCAGTACTTC. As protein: CASSFDTTYEQYF.

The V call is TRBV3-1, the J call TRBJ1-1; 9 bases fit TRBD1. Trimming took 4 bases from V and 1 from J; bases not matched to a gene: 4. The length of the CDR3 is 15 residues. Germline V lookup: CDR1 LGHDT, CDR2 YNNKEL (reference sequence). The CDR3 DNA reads TGTGCCAGCAGCCCTTGGGACAGGGAGAACACTGAAGCTTTCTTT. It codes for CASSPWDRENTEAFF.

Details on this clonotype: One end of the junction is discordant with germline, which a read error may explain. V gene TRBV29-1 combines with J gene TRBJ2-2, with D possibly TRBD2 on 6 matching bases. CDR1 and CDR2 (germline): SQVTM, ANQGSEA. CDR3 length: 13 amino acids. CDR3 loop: CSVKTVDTGGLFF. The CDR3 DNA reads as TGCAGCGTGAAGACAGTAGACACCGGGGGGCTGTTTTTT.

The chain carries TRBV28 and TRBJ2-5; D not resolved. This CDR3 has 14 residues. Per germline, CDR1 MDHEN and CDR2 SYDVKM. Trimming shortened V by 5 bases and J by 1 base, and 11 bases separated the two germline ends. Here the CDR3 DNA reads TGTGCCAGCAGTCCATTATCTGTCCAAGAGACCCAGTACTTC. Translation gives CASSPLSVQETQYF.

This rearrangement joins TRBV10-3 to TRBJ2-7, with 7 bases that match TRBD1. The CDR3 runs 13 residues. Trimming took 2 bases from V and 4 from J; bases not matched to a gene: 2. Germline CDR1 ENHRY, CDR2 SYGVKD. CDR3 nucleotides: TGTGCCATCAGTGAGACAGGGGCTTACGAGCAGTACTTC. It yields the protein CAISETGAYEQYF.

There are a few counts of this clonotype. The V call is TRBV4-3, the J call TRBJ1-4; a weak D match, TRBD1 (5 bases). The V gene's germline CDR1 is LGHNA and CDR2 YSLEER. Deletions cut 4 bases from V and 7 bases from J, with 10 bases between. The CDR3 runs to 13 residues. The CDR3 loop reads CASSPRDAEKLFF. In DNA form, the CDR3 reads TGCGCCAGCAGCCCAAGGGACGCTGAAAAACTGTTTTTT.

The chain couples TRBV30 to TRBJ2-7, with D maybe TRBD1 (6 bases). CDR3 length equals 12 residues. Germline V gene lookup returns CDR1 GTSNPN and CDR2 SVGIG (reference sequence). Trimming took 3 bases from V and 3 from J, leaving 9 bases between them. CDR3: CAWRGAIYEQYF. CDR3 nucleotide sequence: TGTGCCTGGAGGGGGGCCATCTACGAGCAGTACTTC.